The 7 T cell receptor beta chains in this list originate from one sample, sequenced in a study of cytomegalovirus exposure and HLA in healthy donors. The PCR had 60 Vbeta and 13 Jbeta primers. Libraries were prepared by immunoSEQ multiplex PCR; TCRdb keeps only in-frame clonotypes and omits some of them. This sample has some 200,000 clones, with 60% to 85% found just once. Sequencing used PBMCs. Receptors were obtained from a female donor in good health and CMV-seronegative.

This chain connects TRBV21-1 to TRBJ2-7; no check of the table's D call, TRBD2, against the DNA was made. TRBV21-1 is shown as a pseudogene. This CDR3 comprises 17 residues. CDR3: CASSKPGLAGSSYEQYF. As DNA, the CDR3 is TGTGCCAGCAGCAAGCCCGGACTAGCGGGTAGTTCGTATGAGCAGTACTTC.

The V and J genes are TRBV4-1 and TRBJ2-7; 11 bases match TRBD1. J gave up 2 bases and V 3 bases, and 3 bases lay outside the gene matches. The germline V gene has CDR1 MGHRA and CDR2 YSYEKL. The CDR3 length is 15 residues. The CDR3 loop is CASSHLGQGAYEQYF. The CDR3 bases are TGCGCCAGCAGCCACCTGGGACAGGGGGCCTACGAGCAGTACTTC.

V usage is TRBV19 and J usage is TRBJ1-5, with a tentative D call TRBD1 (5 bases). The germline V and J ends were trimmed by 6 bases and 6 bases, with 15 bases remaining between them. CDR1 and CDR2 from the germline V gene are LNHDA and SQIVND (reference sequence). CDR3 length equals 14 residues. The CDR3 sequence: CASSLWGESQPQHF. Here the CDR3 DNA reads TGTGCCAGTAGCCTGTGGGGGGAGAGTCAGCCCCAGCATTTT.

The chain employs TRBV6-1 and TRBJ1-2; D might be TRBD1 (5 bases). Germline V gives CDR1 MNHNS, CDR2 SASEGT. The CDR3 consists of 12 residues. V was shortened by 5 bases and J by 2 bases, with 6 bases between the two germline ends. The CDR3 is CASSQGNYGYTF. In DNA form, the CDR3 reads TGTGCCAGCAGTCAGGGAAACTATGGCTACACCTTC.

V gene TRBV5-8 combines with J gene TRBJ1-5; D gene unclear. CDR3 size: 14 residues. Between the trimmed V and J ends, which lost 3 bases and 6 bases, there was a span of 13 bases. Germline V gene data show CDR1 as SGHTS and CDR2 as YDEGEE. The CDR3 region is CASSSRTGVQPQHF. The CDR3 DNA reads as TGTGCCAGCAGCTCGCGCACGGGAGTTCAGCCCCAGCATTTT.

This clone was seen a few times. The chain employs TRBV19 and TRBJ2-7, with unresolved D. This CDR3 is 14 amino acids long. In germline, CDR1 is LNHDA, CDR2 SQIVND (reference sequence). V was trimmed by 2 bases and J by 3 bases, leaving 11 bases between them. In DNA, the CDR3 is TGTGCCAGTAGTATAAACGATAGAAGCTACGAGCAGTACTTC. Its translation: CASSINDRSYEQYF.

CDR3 region: CASSLGGGAVEQYF. The CDR3 bases are TGTGCCAGCAGCTTAGGCGGGGGGGCCGTCGAGCAGTACTTC. The chain couples TRBV7-2 to TRBJ2-7; 9 nucleotides align to TRBD2. The ends lost 1 base at V and 6 bases at J; junction bases unmatched: 4. CDR3 length: 14 amino acids. Germline V gives CDR1 SGHTA, CDR2 FQGNSA.